The sequence of this T cell receptor beta chain was determined in a study of cytomegalovirus exposure and HLA in healthy donors (dated by TCRdb to about 2017). Turning to the overall study: In an earlier analysis of 587 of the donors, 276 Gb of sequence data and 120 million or so unique TCR beta sequences from some 170 million T cells were reported. The number of typed donors differed by locus: roughly 629-640 for A, B, C, DRB1 and DQB1; 522 for DQA1; fewer than 610 for DPA1; and approximately 450 for DPB1. The study profiled the T cell repertoires of 500 to 800 subjects by immunosequencing and related them to cytomegalovirus serostatus. Class I and class II HLA loci were covered by the typing at four-digit resolution. An early release that covered fewer than 750 HLA-typed donors contained 300 to 350 gigabases of sequencing data and 70 million to 100 million unique TCR sequences. A later genetic analysis took genome-wide SNP genotypes for about three fifths of the 666 donors and used that subset as a discovery cohort. The aim of the study was to test whether cataloging public T cell receptors could identify signatures of past pathogen exposure. Alongside the repertoire data, information on donor age, sex, ethnicity and CMV serostatus was compiled. To decide whether each TCR beta V gene segment behaved as functional or pseudogenic, an earlier analysis of approximately 590 of the donors relied on high-throughput TCR beta sequencing. All discovery cohort repertoires had been generated on a single sequencing platform. A separate validation cohort of about 110 different subjects was used in addition to the roughly 670-subject first cohort. A later analysis re-examined previously published TCR beta repertoires from 600 to 700 donors and added high-resolution HLA genotyping to investigate patterns of TCR occurrence. The genetic ancestry cluster associated with self-reported Caucasian donors included 81% of the approximately 410 genotyped donors. Rather than drawing on any new phenotypic data, the later analysis identified candidate immune exposures from TCR beta sequences and the way those sequences occurred across donors. On average, about 240,000 unique TCR beta nucleotide sequences were sequenced per donor among a few hundred genotyped donors of the cohort, with 15% to 20% of those sequences being non-productive. To predict cytomegalovirus infection status, the study combined high-throughput TCR immunosequencing, statistical association of individual TCRs with disease status, and machine learning. Because of strong linkage in the cohort, roughly five DR-DQ haplotypes were treated as single units for association and clustering.

CDR1 and CDR2 are read off the germline V gene (reference sequence) as SEHNR and FQNEAQ. From cysteine to phenylalanine, the CDR3 is 15 amino acids long. Only the CDR3 DNA stays, 45 bases, in frame from base 1. Study-level results and caveats: Because the 87-base-pair reads could not distinguish some IMGT-functional V segments, including TRBV6-2 and TRBV6-3, those segments were excluded. In the study, some 160 TCR beta chains were listed as associated with cytomegalovirus. Correlated functional status among segregating V segments might be attributable to linkage disequilibrium, but an unknown experimental factor could not be ruled out. While some public TCRs were present in many individuals, most TCR sequences turned up only very rarely across donors. Approximately 16 rarely observed V segments, including chromosome 9 orphons, were excluded from the earlier analysis of several hundred of the donors because counts were too low. A later analysis associated 15,000 or so TCR beta sequences with specific HLA alleles at a false discovery rate of 0.05. In this cohort, only TCR beta chains were sequenced, and detectable features were limited by the absence of alpha or paired-chain data. In both the original and validation cohorts, the classifier was reported to diagnose cytomegalovirus status with high specificity and sensitivity. According to the authors, the approach could potentially be generalized to other disease states and immunological phenotypes. A cluster of highly shared sequence variants was judged likely to represent a technical artifact of the sequencing pipeline. In an earlier analysis of approximately 590 of the donors, most TCR beta V segments were observed in productive rearrangements about 90% or about 30% of the time, broadly matching IMGT annotations. In a later analysis, most CMV-associated TCR beta chains were found to appear HLA-restricted, with HLA associations seemingly driven largely by CMV exposure. Several of the top co-occurrence clusters appeared to be linked to parvovirus B19, influenza, CMV and Epstein-Barr virus, according to a later analysis. Strong co-occurrence of HLA alleles, especially DR and DQ, made assigning TCR associations to individual alleles difficult. In a later genetic analysis, a missense DCLRE1C variant was associated with V-gene and J-gene trimming of TCR beta chains, and the association was replicated in an independent cohort. According to a later analysis, TCR association rates differed among HLA loci, with DRB1 alleles showing the most associated TCRs and HLA-C alleles showing the fewest. In a later genetic analysis, fewer N-insertions in productive TCRs were reported among donors in an Asian-associated ancestry cluster than the 666-donor mean. The presence/absence analyses assumed that sequencing depth was roughly uniform across donors, and that assumption may not be true. Because HLA typing was unavailable for some donors at each locus, only the typed subset was used in association tests. A further reported finding was that TCR beta sequences accurately predicted the HLA-A and HLA-B alleles for most subjects in the first cohort. For the cohort, immune exposure information was limited to CMV serostatus. A later analysis found that HLA-associated TCR beta chains were more clonally expanded and had lower generation probabilities than equally common non-associated chains. In vitro tests confirmed that a few of the cytomegalovirus-associated TCR beta chains recognize cytomegalovirus antigens.

The cohort was made up of 666 healthy bone marrow donors. Cohort members were all nominally healthy when sampled, although unrecorded immune exposures were likely present. The donor was CMV seronegative and belonged to the group of more than 300 seronegative cohort members. A peripheral blood sample was provided by each donor, and peripheral blood mononuclear cells were used for TCR beta sequencing. The Qiagen DNeasy Blood Extraction Kit was used to extract genomic DNA from the blood cell samples. Comment on this clone: The target of this receptor is not known. The junction departs from the called germline gene at one end, perhaps through a read error.

Libraries were prepared through the immunoSEQ multiplex PCR assay. A mixture of 60 forward primers for TCR Vbeta segments and 13 reverse primers for TCR Jbeta segments was used in the multiplex PCR. The CDR3 region of rearranged TCR beta genes was amplified from genomic DNA with a multiplex PCR assay. The Illumina HiSeq System was used to sequence the amplified TCR beta libraries as 87-base-pair reads. The authors' pipeline ran thus. In a later analysis, around 80 million unique TCR beta chains were counted across the roughly 610 repertoires, and roughly 11 million of these chains were shared by at least two donors. To remove PCR and sequencing errors, raw reads were error-corrected and collapsed into unique sequences using a nearest-neighbor algorithm that merged closely related sequences. To assign V, D and J gene segments, CDR3 sequences were aligned to IMGT reference sequences. Each retained sequence needed at least a six-nucleotide match to both a V gene segment and a J gene segment. A rearrangement was called productive if the CDR3 had no stop codons and remained in frame with V and J, and every other rearrangement was called non-productive. Following IMGT convention, CDR3 was defined as the stretch from the second conserved V-encoded cysteine up to the conserved J-encoded phenylalanine. The earlier analysis of more than 450 of the donors excluded sequences that lacked an unambiguous match to a single V gene segment. In an earlier analysis of 587 of the donors, a V segment was called functional when productive rearrangements were above 56.7%, and segregating when the standard deviation between donors exceeded 5%. To diagnose cytomegalovirus status from the catalog of TCR beta chain sequences, a statistical classification framework was built. In a later analysis, V and J genes were assigned by comparing TCR nucleotide sequences against IMGT/GENE-DB human TR gene sequences. The TCRdist pipeline was used in a later analysis to assign CDR3 sequences and most-parsimonious VDJ recombination scenarios. In a later analysis, each TCR beta chain was defined by its CDR3 amino acid sequence together with its V-gene family, and reads lacking a unique V-gene family were excluded. A later analysis removed several hundred highly shared, low-generation-probability nucleotide sequences to deal with suspected cross-contamination and a sequencing artifact. In a later analysis, a clonal expansion index for each public chain was calculated from normalized within-repertoire ranks of inferred template counts. In a later analysis, generation probabilities were computed with a VDJ recombination model fitted to out-of-frame rearrangements, and the resulting probabilities were checked against IGoR. In a later analysis, TCR-TCR, TCR-HLA and TCR-CMV co-occurrence was scored with hypergeometric tests, and a repertoire-size bias correction was applied to TCR pairs. A later analysis estimated false discovery rates by permuting HLA or CMV assignments 20 times. In a later analysis, co-occurring TCRs were grouped using DBSCAN, and TCRdist sequence similarity was added for clustering within HLA-allele-positive subsets. For co-occurrence clustering, repertoires with fewer than 30,000 or more than 120,000 public chains were excluded, along with four to six repertoires with anomalous nucleotide sharing. Sourced from immuneACCESS, this table was stored by TCRdb with only in-frame sequences that have V and J called. A share of the clones is absent; for the studies checked, an unresolved V gene accounts for under half, and the remainder has no known explanation. V, J and clone size were drawn from that table, and D and trimming were deduced from the DNA. This sample comprises about 100,000 clones, roughly three quarters of them detected only once. The ten largest account for around 4% of the sample.

Sequencing used PBMCs. This TCR came from a man aged 40-49 years in good health and CMV-seronegative. The chain uses TRBV7-9 and TRBJ2-5, and 10 bases in between align with TRBD2. The CDR3 has the sequence CSSSSSAGGVETQYF. The nucleotides are TGTTCCAGCAGCTCCTCAGCGGGGGGGGTAGAGACCCAGTACTTC.